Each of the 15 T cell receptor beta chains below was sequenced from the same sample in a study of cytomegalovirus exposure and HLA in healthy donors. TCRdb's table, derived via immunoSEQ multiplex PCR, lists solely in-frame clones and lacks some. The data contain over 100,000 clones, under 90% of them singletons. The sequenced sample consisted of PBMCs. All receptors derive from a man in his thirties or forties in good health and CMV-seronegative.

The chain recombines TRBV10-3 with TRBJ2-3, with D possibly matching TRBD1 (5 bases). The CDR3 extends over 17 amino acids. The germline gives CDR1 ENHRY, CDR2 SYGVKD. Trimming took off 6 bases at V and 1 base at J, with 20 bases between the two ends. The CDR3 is CAIRVFSQAVRTDTQYF. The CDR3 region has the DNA TGTGCCATCAGAGTGTTTTCACAGGCTGTACGCACAGATACGCAGTATTTT.

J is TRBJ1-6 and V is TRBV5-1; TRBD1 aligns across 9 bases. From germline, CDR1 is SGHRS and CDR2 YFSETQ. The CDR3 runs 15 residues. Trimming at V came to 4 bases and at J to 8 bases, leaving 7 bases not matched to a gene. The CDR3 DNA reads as TGCGCCAGCAGCGAAAGACAGGGGGAACATTCACCCCTCCACTTT. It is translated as CASSERQGEHSPLHF.

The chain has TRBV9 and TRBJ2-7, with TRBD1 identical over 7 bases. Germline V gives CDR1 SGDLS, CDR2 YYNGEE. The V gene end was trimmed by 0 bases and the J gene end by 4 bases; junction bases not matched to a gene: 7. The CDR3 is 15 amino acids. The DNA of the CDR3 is TGTGCCAGCAGCGTAGCCCGGGACAGCGGATACGAGCAGTACTTC. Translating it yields CASSVARDSGYEQYF.

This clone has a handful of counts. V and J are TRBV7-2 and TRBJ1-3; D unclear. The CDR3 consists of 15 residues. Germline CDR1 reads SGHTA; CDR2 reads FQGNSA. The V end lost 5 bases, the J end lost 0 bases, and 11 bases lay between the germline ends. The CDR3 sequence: CASSGGGVSGNTIYF. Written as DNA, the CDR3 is TGTGCCAGCAGCGGTGGTGGAGTCTCTGGAAACACCATATATTTT.

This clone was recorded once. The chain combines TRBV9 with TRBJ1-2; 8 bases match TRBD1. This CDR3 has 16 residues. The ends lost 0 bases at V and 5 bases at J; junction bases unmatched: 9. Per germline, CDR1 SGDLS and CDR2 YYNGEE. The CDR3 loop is CASSVAKGGQDYGYTF. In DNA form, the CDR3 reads TGTGCCAGCAGCGTAGCCAAGGGGGGACAGGATTATGGCTACACCTTC.

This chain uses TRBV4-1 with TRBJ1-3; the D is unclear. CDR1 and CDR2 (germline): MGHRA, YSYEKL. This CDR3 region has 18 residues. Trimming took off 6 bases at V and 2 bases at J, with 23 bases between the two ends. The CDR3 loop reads CASSLEPPEGTAGNTIYF. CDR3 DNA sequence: TGCGCCAGCAGTCTCGAACCCCCCGAGGGAACGGCTGGAAACACCATATATTTT.

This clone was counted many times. The CDR3 DNA sequence: TGTGCCAGCAGCTCCAGAATGAACACTGAAGCTTTCTTT. Encoded protein: CASSSRMNTEAFF. The genes are TRBV7-6 and TRBJ1-1, with no clear D. This CDR3 has 13 residues. CDR1 is SGHVS and CDR2 is FNYEAQ in the germline V gene. V lost 4 bases and J 0 bases, leaving 6 bases between the germline ends.

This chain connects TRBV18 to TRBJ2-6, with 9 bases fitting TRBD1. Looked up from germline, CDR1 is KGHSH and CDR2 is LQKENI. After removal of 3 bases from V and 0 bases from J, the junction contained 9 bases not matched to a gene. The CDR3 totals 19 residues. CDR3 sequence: CASSPTPGQGVSGANVLTF. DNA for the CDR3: TGTGCCAGCTCACCGACGCCGGGACAGGGCGTCTCTGGGGCCAACGTCCTGACTTTC.

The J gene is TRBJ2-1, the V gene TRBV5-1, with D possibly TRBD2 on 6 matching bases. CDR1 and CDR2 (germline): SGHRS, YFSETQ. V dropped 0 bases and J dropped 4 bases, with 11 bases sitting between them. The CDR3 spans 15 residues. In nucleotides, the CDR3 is TGCGCCAGCAGCTTGGCCGGCGGGGCGTACAATGAGCAGTTCTTC. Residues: CASSLAGGAYNEQFF.

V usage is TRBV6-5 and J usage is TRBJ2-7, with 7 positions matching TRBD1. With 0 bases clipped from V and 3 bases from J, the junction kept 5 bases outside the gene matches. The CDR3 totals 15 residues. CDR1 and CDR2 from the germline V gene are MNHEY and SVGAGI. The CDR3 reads CASSYSRQGLYEQYF. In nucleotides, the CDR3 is TGTGCCAGCAGTTACTCGAGACAGGGCCTCTACGAGCAGTACTTC.

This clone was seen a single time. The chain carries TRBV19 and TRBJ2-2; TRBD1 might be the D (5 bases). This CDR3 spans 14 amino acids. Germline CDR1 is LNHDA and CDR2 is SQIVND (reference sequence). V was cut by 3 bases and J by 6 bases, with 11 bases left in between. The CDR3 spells CASSMGRVAGELFF. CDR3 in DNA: TGTGCCAGTAGTATGGGCAGGGTGGCCGGGGAGCTGTTTTTT.

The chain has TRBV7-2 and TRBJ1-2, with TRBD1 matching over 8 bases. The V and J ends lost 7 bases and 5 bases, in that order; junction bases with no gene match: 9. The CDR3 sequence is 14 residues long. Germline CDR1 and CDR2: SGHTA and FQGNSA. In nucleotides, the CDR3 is TGTGCCAGCACAAACAGGGGGAGCGGTTATGGCTACACCTTC. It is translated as CASTNRGSGYGYTF.

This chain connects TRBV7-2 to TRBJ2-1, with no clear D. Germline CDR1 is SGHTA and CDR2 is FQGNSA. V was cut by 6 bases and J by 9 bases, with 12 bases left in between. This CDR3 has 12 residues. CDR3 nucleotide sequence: TGTGCCAGCAGGGAAGTAGAGGCTGAGCAGTTCTTC. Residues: CASREVEAEQFF. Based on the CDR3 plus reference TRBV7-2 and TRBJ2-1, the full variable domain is GAGVSQSPSNKVTEKGKDVELRCDPISGHTALYWYRQSLGQGLEFLIYFQGNSAPDKSGLPSDRFSAERTGGSVSTLTIQRTQQEDSAVYLCASREVEAEQFFGPGTRLTVL.

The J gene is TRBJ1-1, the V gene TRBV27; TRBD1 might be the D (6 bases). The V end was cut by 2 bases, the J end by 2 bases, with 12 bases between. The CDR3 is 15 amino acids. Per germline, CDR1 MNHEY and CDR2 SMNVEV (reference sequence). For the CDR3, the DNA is TGTGCCAGCAGTTTAAGGGGGGGGGACAACACTGAAGCTTTCTTT. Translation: CASSLRGGDNTEAFF.

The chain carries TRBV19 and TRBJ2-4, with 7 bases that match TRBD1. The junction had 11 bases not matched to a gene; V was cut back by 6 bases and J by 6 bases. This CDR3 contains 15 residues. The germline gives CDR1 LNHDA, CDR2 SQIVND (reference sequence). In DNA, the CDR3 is TGTGCCAGTAGCGACATACAGGGGAGCGGAAACATTCAGTACTTC. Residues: CASSDIQGSGNIQYF.